This TCR beta chain was observed in a study of shared clonotypes between healthy human individuals. Profiling relied on immunoSEQ multiplex PCR, and the TCRdb table lists in-frame clones only, not all of them. Here the sample spans approximately 980,000 clones, 76% being singletons. V was trimmed by 0 bases and J by 9 bases, leaving 19 bases between them. The CDR3 totals 16 residues. Germline CDR1 SGHRS, CDR2 YFSETQ. The source material was memory CD4+ T cells sorted from blood. Subset of the sample: CD45RA-negative fraction. The clonotype originates from a man younger than 30 in good health. The chain recombines TRBV5-1 with TRBJ2-1; possibly TRBD1 or TRBD2 for D (6 bases each). The CDR3 reads CASSLGGGGLVGEQFF. In DNA, the CDR3 is TGCGCCAGCAGCTTGGGAGGAGGGGGTCTGGTGGGTGAGCAGTTCTTC. The complete variable domain, with remaining parts taken from reference TRBV5-1 and TRBJ2-1, reads KAGVTQTPRYLIKTRGQQVTLSCSPISGHRSVSWYQQTPGQGLQFLFEYFSETQRNKGNFPGRFSGRQFSNSRSEMNVSTLELGDSALYLCASSLGGGGLVGEQFFGPGTRLTVL.